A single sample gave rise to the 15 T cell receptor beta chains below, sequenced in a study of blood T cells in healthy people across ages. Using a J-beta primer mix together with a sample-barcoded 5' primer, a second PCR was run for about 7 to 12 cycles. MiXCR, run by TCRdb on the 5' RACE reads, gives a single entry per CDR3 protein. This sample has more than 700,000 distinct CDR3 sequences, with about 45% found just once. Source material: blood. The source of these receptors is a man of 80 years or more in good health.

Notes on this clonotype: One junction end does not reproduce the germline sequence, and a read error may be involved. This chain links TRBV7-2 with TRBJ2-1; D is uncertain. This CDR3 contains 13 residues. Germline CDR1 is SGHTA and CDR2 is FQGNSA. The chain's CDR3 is CASSVAGLAEQFF. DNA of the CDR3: TGTGCCAGCAGCGTAGCAGGTTTGGCTGAGCAGTTCTTC.

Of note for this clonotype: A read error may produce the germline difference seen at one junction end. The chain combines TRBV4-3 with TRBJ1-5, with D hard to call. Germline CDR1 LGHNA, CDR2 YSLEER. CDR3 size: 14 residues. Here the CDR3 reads CASSQDSGNRPQHF. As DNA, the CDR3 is TGCGCCAGCAGCCAAGATTCTGGCAATCGGCCCCAGCATTTT.

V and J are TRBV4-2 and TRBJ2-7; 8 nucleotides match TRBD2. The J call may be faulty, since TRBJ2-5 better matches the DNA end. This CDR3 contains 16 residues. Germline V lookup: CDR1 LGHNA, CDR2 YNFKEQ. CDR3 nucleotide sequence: TGTGCCAGCAGCCAAGAAACCGGGACTAGTTTAGAGACCCAGTACTTC. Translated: CASSQETGTSLETQYF.

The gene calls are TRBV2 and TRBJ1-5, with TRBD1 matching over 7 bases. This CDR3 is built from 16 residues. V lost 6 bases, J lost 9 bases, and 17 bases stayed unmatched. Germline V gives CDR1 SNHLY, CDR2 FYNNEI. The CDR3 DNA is TGTGCCAGCAGCGGCGACCCGGGACAGCCGATATCGCCCCAGCATTTT. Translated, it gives CASSGDPGQPISPQHF.

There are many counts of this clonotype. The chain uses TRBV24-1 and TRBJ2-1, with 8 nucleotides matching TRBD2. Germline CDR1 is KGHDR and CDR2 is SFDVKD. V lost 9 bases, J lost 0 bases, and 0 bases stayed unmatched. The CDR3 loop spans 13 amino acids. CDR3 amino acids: CATGTSSYNEQFF. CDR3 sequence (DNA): TGTGCCACCGGGACTAGCTCCTACAATGAGCAGTTCTTC.

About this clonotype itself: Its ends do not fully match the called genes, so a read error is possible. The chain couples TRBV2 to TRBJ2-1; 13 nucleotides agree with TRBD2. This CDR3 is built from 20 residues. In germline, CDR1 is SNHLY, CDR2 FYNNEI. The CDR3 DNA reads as TGTACCAGCAGTGACGTGGGACTAGCGGGATTGGCGGCAGAGTACAATGAGCAGTTCTTC. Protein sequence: CTSSDVGLAGLAAEYNEQFF.

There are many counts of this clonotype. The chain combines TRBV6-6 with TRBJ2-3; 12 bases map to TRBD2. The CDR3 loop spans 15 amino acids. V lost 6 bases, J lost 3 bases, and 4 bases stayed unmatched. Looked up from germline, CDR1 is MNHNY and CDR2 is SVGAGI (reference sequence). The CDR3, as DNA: TGTGCCAGCAGCTCTAGCGGGAGGGATACAGATACGCAGTATTTT. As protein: CASSSSGRDTDTQYF.

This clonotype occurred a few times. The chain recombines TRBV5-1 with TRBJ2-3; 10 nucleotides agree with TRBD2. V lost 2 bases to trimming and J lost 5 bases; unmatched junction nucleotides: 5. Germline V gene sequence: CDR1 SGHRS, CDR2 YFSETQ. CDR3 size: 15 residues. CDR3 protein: CASSFSGRLEDTQYF. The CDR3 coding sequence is TGCGCCAGCAGCTTTAGCGGGAGGTTAGAAGATACGCAGTATTTT.

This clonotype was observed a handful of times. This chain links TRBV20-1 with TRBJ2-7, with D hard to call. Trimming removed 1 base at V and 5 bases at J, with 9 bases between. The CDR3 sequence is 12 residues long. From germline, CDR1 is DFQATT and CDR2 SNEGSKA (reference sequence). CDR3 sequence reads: CSARAKSHEQYF. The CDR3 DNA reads TGCAGTGCTAGAGCTAAAAGCCACGAGCAGTACTTC.

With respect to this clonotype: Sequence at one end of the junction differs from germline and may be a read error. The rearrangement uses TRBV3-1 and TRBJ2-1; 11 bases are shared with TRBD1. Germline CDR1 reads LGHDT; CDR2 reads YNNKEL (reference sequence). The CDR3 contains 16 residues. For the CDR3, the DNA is TGTGCCAGCAGCCCAGACGGGACAGGGGGTTACAATGGGCAGTTCTTC. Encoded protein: CASSPDGTGGYNGQFF.

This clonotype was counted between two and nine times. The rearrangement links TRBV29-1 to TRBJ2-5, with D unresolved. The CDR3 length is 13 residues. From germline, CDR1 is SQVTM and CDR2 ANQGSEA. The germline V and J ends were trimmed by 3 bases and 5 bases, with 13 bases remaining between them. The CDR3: CSVEKQMRETQYF. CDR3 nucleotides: TGCAGCGTTGAGAAACAGATGCGGGAGACCCAGTACTTC.

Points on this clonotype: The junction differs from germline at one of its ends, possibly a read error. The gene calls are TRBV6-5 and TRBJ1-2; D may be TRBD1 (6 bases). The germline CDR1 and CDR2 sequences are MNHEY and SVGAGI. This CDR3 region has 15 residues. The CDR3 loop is CASSSNRVSNYGHTF. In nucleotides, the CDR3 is TGTGCCAGCAGTTCCAACAGGGTTTCCAACTATGGCCACACCTTC.

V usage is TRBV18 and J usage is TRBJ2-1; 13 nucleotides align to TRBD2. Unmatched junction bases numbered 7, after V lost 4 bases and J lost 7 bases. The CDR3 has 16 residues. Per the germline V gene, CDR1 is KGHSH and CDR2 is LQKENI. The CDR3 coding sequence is TGTGCCAGCTCACGAAAGACTAGCGGGAGGCCGAATGAGCAGTTCTTC. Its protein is CASSRKTSGRPNEQFF.

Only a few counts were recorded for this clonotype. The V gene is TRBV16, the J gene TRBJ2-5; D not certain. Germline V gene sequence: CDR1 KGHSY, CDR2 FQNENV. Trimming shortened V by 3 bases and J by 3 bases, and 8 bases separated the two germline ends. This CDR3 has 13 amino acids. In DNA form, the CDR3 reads TGTGCCAGCAGCCAGTCCCTAGAAGAGACCCAGTACTTC. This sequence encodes CASSQSLEETQYF. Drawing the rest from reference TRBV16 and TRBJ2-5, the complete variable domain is GEEVAQTPKHLVRGEGQKAKLYCAPIKGHSYVFWYQQVLKNEFKFLISFQNENVFDETGMPKERFSAKCLPNSPCSLEIQATKLEDSAVYFCASSQSLEETQYFGPGTRLLVL.

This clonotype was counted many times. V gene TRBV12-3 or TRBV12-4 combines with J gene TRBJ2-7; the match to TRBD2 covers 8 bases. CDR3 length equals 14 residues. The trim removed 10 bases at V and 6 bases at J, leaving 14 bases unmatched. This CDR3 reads CANHSYREGCEQYF. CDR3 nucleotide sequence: TGTGCCAACCATTCCTACCGGGAGGGCTGCGAGCAGTACTTC.